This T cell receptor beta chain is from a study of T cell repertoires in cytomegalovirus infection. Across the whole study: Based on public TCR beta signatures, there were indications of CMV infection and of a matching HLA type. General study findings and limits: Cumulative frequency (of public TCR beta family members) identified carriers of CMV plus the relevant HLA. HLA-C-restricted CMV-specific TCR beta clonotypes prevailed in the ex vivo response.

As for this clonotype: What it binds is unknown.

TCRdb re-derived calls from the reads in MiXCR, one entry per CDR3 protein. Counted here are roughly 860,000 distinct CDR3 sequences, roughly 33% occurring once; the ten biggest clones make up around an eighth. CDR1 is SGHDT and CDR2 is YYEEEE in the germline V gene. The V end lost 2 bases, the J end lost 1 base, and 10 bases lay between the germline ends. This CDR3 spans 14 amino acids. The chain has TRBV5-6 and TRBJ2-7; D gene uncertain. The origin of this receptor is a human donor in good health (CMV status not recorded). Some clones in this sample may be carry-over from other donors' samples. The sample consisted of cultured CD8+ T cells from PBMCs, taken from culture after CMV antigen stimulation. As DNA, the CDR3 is TGTGCCAGCAGCTTCAACCCAGAGTCCTACGAGCAGTACTTC. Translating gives CASSFNPESYEQYF.